This T cell receptor beta chain comes out of a study of shared clonotypes between healthy human individuals. The wider study: The composition of the donors was a couple of women and a few men aged 18 to 49. Donors had three CD4 naive, three CD4 memory, two CD8 naive and one CD8 memory plate apiece.

Generated by immunoSEQ multiplex PCR, the TCRdb table keeps only in-frame clones and is missing some. The sample consists of roughly 1 million clones, approximately 76% of them appearing once. The V end lost 7 bases, the J end lost 2 bases, and 9 bases lay between the germline ends. Germline V lookup: CDR1 SNHLY, CDR2 FYNNEI. This CDR3 has 13 residues. The donors, all of them Caucasian adults, lived in Nashville, Tennessee. It was into CD45RA+ naive and CD45RA-negative memory subsets that the CD4+ cells were split. Sample: memory CD4+ T cells sorted from blood. Specified subset: CD45RA-negative fraction. The TCR sequence derives from a man between 18 and 29 years old in good health. V gene TRBV2 combines with J gene TRBJ1-5; the D is unclear. The CDR3 loop is CASTSDGNQPQHF. CDR3 sequence (DNA): TGTGCCAGCACTAGCGACGGCAATCAGCCCCAGCATTTT.